The 32 T cell receptor beta chains presented below share a single source sample, sequenced in a study of blood T cell repertoires in COVID-19. Profiling relied on immunoSEQ multiplex PCR, and the TCRdb table lists in-frame clones only, not all of them. The repertoire consists of about 210,000 clones, with approximately 85% occurring once and the leading ten covering over 2%. The material sequenced was peripheral blood. The source of these receptors is a woman in her sixties or seventies with COVID-19, enrolled during active disease.

This clone has more than one count but fewer than ten. The rearrangement links TRBV6-2 or TRBV6-3 to TRBJ1-1, with D unresolved. This CDR3 has 14 amino acids. Germline V gene lookup returns CDR1 MNHEY and CDR2 SVGEGT. V lost 2 bases and J lost 6, with 13 bases in between. CDR3 sequence reads: CASSYVSGIAEAFF. In DNA, the CDR3 is TGTGCCAGCAGTTACGTCTCGGGTATAGCTGAAGCTTTCTTT.

J is TRBJ2-7 and V is TRBV10-3; TRBD1 matches 8 bases. V shed 4 bases and J 1 base; nucleotides not matched to a gene: 6. The V gene's germline CDR1 is ENHRY and CDR2 SYGVKD. The CDR3 consists of 15 residues. The CDR3 region has the DNA TGTGCCATCAGTGCCTCGACAGGGGCGTCCTACGAGCAGTACTTC. It yields the protein CAISASTGASYEQYF.

This chain connects TRBV7-9 to TRBJ1-5; TRBD1 aligns across 10 bases. This CDR3 has 15 amino acids. Germline V gives CDR1 SEHNR, CDR2 FQNEAQ (reference sequence). V dropped 5 bases and J dropped 6; count of bases not matched to a gene: 7. DNA for the CDR3: TGTGCCAGCAGCCTCGGGACAGGGGATAGTCAGCCCCAGCATTTT. This codes for CASSLGTGDSQPQHF. The full variable domain, with the rest looked up from reference TRBV7-9 and TRBJ1-5, is DTGVSQNPRHKITKRGQNVTFRCDPISEHNRLYWYRQTLGQGPEFLTYFQNEAQLEKSRLLSDRFSAERPKGSFSTLEIQRTEQGDSAMYLCASSLGTGDSQPQHFGDGTRLSIL.

The chain joins TRBV6-2 or TRBV6-3 to TRBJ2-2, with D uncertain. This CDR3 is 16 amino acids long. The germline CDR1 and CDR2 sequences are MNHEY and SVGEGT. The V end lost 2 bases, the J end lost 2 bases, and 12 bases lay between the germline ends. DNA for the CDR3: TGTGCCAGCAGTTACGGAGCCAGAACCAACACCGGGGAGCTGTTTTTT. It specifies CASSYGARTNTGELFF.

This sequence joins TRBV6-5 and TRBJ2-7; no clear D. Trimming left V 6 bases short and J 5 bases short, with 14 bases between. This CDR3 has 13 amino acids. CDR1 is MNHEY, CDR2 SVGAGI, per germline. CDR3 sequence reads: CASSGWRFDEQYF. CDR3 DNA: TGTGCCAGCAGCGGGTGGCGGTTCGACGAGCAGTACTTC.

The V gene is TRBV2, the J gene TRBJ2-7; D is unresolved. Deletions cut 1 base from V and 0 bases from J, with 13 bases between. Germline CDR1 SNHLY, CDR2 FYNNEI. The CDR3 covers 16 residues. The CDR3 nucleotides read TGTGCCAGCAGTGAAGGCTTCGTGTCTAGCTCCTACGAGCAGTACTTC. Translated: CASSEGFVSSSYEQYF.

This clone was seen more than once but under ten times. The J gene is TRBJ2-1, the V gene TRBV3-1 (or the pseudogene TRBV3-2), with D perhaps TRBD2 (6 bases). Trimming cost V 3 bases and J 8 bases, with 14 bases left between them. The CDR3 is 14 residues long. Looked up from germline, CDR1 is LGHDT and CDR2 is YNNKEL (reference sequence). For the CDR3, the DNA is TGTGCCAGCAGCCAGAGACTAGATGTCCATGAGCAGTTCTTC. This translates into CASSQRLDVHEQFF.

The V call is TRBV10-3, the J call TRBJ2-5, with 7 positions matching TRBD1. Germline values: CDR1 ENHRY, CDR2 SYGVKD. V lost 4 bases to trimming and J lost 2 bases; unmatched junction nucleotides: 7. The CDR3 is 15 residues long. CDR3: CAISAFPGQQETQYF. The CDR3 nucleotides read TGTGCCATCAGTGCCTTCCCGGGACAGCAAGAGACCCAGTACTTC.

The chain links TRBV7-3 to TRBJ2-1, with 11 bases fitting TRBD2. Trimming cost V 6 bases and J 8 bases; bases outside gene matches: 9. Germline CDR1 reads SGHTA; CDR2 reads FQGTGA. The CDR3 has 15 amino acids. The CDR3 DNA reads TGTGCCAGCAGTCACGGACTAGCGGGCGGCGATGAGCAGTTCTTC. Its protein is CASSHGLAGGDEQFF.

V usage is TRBV5-4 and J usage is TRBJ2-7; D gene ambiguous. The CDR3 contains 14 residues. From germline, CDR1 is SGHNT and CDR2 YYREEE (reference sequence). V lost 4 bases to trimming and J lost 2 bases, with 13 bases between them. The CDR3 nucleotides read TGTGCCAGCAGCCCGGCGACATCTGCCTACGAGCAGTACTTC. This encodes CASSPATSAYEQYF.

J is TRBJ2-2 and V is TRBV11-2; 7 bases fit TRBD2. The V gene's germline CDR1 is SGHAT and CDR2 FQNNGV. Trimming at V came to 2 bases and at J to 1 base, leaving 4 bases not matched to a gene. The CDR3 contains 16 residues. The CDR3 loop reads CASSLLAGKNTGELFF. DNA for the CDR3: TGTGCCAGCAGCTTATTAGCGGGCAAGAACACCGGGGAGCTGTTTTTT.

This chain uses TRBV5-1 with TRBJ2-7; 12 nucleotides align to TRBD2. This CDR3 comprises 16 residues. Germline-derived CDR1 and CDR2 are SGHRS and YFSETQ. Trimming took 0 bases from V and 3 from J; bases not matched to a gene: 4. The CDR3 here is CASSLGLAGEYYEQYF. The DNA for the CDR3 is TGCGCCAGCAGCTTGGGACTAGCGGGAGAATACTACGAGCAGTACTTC.

V usage is TRBV14 and J usage is TRBJ1-1; D gene unclear. This CDR3 contains 14 residues. The V end lost 8 bases, the J end lost 6 bases, and 19 bases lay between the germline ends. Germline CDR1 and CDR2: SGHDN and FVKESK. The CDR3 region has the DNA TGTGCCAGCTCGACGGGGTTACGGACCTCTGAAGCTTTCTTT. It yields the protein CASSTGLRTSEAFF.

The J gene is TRBJ2-1, the V gene TRBV28; a weak D match, TRBD2 (6 bases). CDR1 MDHEN and CDR2 SYDVKM come from the germline V gene. V was shortened by 8 bases and J by 8 bases, with 13 bases between the two germline ends. This CDR3 is 12 amino acids long. CDR3 in amino acids: CASGGRLDEQFF. CDR3 coding DNA: TGTGCCAGCGGGGGGAGGCTCGATGAGCAGTTCTTC.

The genes are TRBV21-1 and TRBJ1-4; the table assigns TRBD1, which was not confirmed against the DNA. TRBV21-1 is deemed a pseudogene. This CDR3 has 15 residues. The DNA for the CDR3 is TGTGCCAGCAGCAAAGACAGGGGGCACATTGAAAAACTGTTTTTT. Translating gives CASSKDRGHIEKLFF.

Ten or more counts support this clone. This chain connects TRBV11-3 to TRBJ1-1; possibly TRBD1 for D (5 bases). Germline CDR1 reads SGHNT; CDR2 reads YENEEA. V was trimmed by 5 bases and J by 6 bases, leaving 13 bases between them. The CDR3 extends over 13 amino acids. In nucleotides, the CDR3 is TGTGCCAGCAGCCCTTCCCGGGACTCTGAAGCTTTCTTT. Residues: CASSPSRDSEAFF.

V is TRBV20-1 and J is TRBJ2-1, with a tentative D call TRBD2 (6 bases). The germline CDR1 and CDR2 sequences are DFQATT and SNEGSKA (reference sequence). The CDR3 contains 11 residues. The germline V and J ends were trimmed by 6 bases and 8 bases, with 11 bases remaining between them. The CDR3 loop is CSAKERDEQFF. CDR3 coding DNA: TGCAGTGCCAAAGAGCGGGATGAGCAGTTCTTC.

Worth noting for this clone: This sample includes further DNA sequences coding for the same CDR3. This chain uses TRBV19 with TRBJ1-2, with TRBD1 identical over 8 bases. V lost 5 bases and J lost 4; bases outside the gene matches: 3. The CDR3 spans 13 residues. Looked up from germline, CDR1 is LNHDA and CDR2 is SQIVND (reference sequence). The CDR3 nucleotides are TGTGCCAGTAGTCCCGGGACAGGCTATGGCTACACCTTC. Its translation: CASSPGTGYGYTF.

The rearrangement links TRBV19 to TRBJ1-4; 8 nucleotides line up with TRBD1. The CDR3 is made up of 15 amino acids. CDR1 is LNHDA, CDR2 SQIVND, per germline (reference sequence). Trimming at V came to 2 bases and at J to 8 bases, leaving 7 bases not matched to a gene. In DNA form, the CDR3 reads TGTGCCAGTAGTATAACAGGGGGATTGGAGGAAAAACTGTTTTTT. It codes for CASSITGGLEEKLFF.

The genes are TRBV5-1 and TRBJ1-4; the match to TRBD1 covers 10 bases. V lost 4 bases to trimming and J lost 3 bases; unmatched junction nucleotides: 6. Germline V gives CDR1 SGHRS, CDR2 YFSETQ. The length of the CDR3 is 16 residues. For the CDR3, the DNA is TGCGCCAGCAGCAACGACAGGGGGCTGTCTAATGAAAAACTGTTTTTT. This encodes CASSNDRGLSNEKLFF.

The chain combines TRBV7-2 with TRBJ1-3; D remains unclear. The CDR3 is made up of 13 amino acids. Per the germline V gene, CDR1 is SGHTA and CDR2 is FQGNSA. V was trimmed by 8 bases and J by 7 bases, leaving 15 bases between them. DNA of the CDR3: TGTGCCAGCGCCCCCGGGGTTGGGAACACCATATATTTT. Its protein product is CASAPGVGNTIYF.

The chain combines TRBV12-3 or TRBV12-4 with TRBJ1-2; 10 bases match TRBD1. The CDR3 sequence is 13 residues long. J gave up 9 bases and V 6 bases, and 7 bases lay outside the gene matches. CDR3 nucleotide sequence: TGTGCCAGCAGCGAAAGACAGGGGGCACGCTACACCTTC. Translating gives CASSERQGARYTF.

The chain is built from TRBV11-3 and TRBJ2-7, with TRBD1 matching 7 bases. Germline loops: CDR1 SGHNT, CDR2 YENEEA. The ends lost 2 bases at V and 6 bases at J; junction bases unmatched: 10. The CDR3 runs 15 residues. The CDR3 here is CASSLSGQDLSEQYF. The CDR3, as DNA: TGTGCCAGCAGCTTATCAGGACAGGACCTCTCCGAGCAGTACTTC.

J is TRBJ2-5 and V is TRBV2; perhaps TRBD1 as D (6 bases). Germline V gene data show CDR1 as SNHLY and CDR2 as FYNNEI. Trimming stripped 7 bases from V and 2 bases from J, with 11 bases between. The CDR3 has 13 residues. DNA for the CDR3: TGTGCCAGCATAAAGGACAGTCAAGAGACCCAGTACTTC. Protein: CASIKDSQETQYF.

The rearrangement joins TRBV5-5 to TRBJ2-5, with TRBD1 matching 9 bases. The CDR3 totals 16 residues. Per germline, CDR1 SGHKS and CDR2 YYEKEE (reference sequence). J gave up 4 bases and V 2 bases, and 9 bases lay outside the gene matches. The CDR3 is CASSLGTGSGTETQYF. The DNA for the CDR3 is TGTGCCAGCAGCTTAGGGACAGGGAGTGGAACAGAGACCCAGTACTTC.

This rearrangement joins TRBV6-5 to TRBJ1-2, with a weak D call TRBD1 (6 bases). Trimming stripped 10 bases from V and 5 bases from J, with 20 bases between. Germline V lookup: CDR1 MNHEY, CDR2 SVGAGI. The CDR3 totals 14 residues. CDR3 residues: CATQGRGGEYGYTF. The CDR3 DNA follows: TGTGCCACCCAAGGGAGAGGGGGGGAGTATGGCTACACCTTC.

The V call is TRBV4-2, the J call TRBJ2-1; 12 bases match TRBD2. Per germline, CDR1 LGHNA and CDR2 YNFKEQ. CDR3 length: 21 amino acids. Trimming took 4 bases from V and 2 from J; bases not matched to a gene: 18. DNA for the CDR3: TGTGCCAGCAGCCGACTCGCGTATCTAGCGGGAGGGCCGAGTACCTACAATGAGCAGTTCTTC. This codes for CASSRLAYLAGGPSTYNEQFF.

The chain is built from TRBV12-3 or TRBV12-4 and TRBJ1-2; D not resolved. CDR3 length equals 13 residues. V was clipped by 5 bases and J by 0 bases, with 7 bases between them. The CDR3 sequence is CASSAGTNYGYTF. In DNA form, the CDR3 reads TGTGCCAGCAGTGCGGGCACTAACTATGGCTACACCTTC.

This chain uses TRBV4-1 with TRBJ1-5; 9 positions agree with TRBD1. There are 18 residues in the CDR3. CDR1 and CDR2 from the germline V gene are MGHRA and YSYEKL. J lost 0 bases, V lost 2 bases, and 8 bases had no gene match. Here the CDR3 reads CASSQPDTGGYSNQPQHF. The DNA for the CDR3 is TGCGCCAGCAGCCAACCAGATACAGGGGGCTATAGCAATCAGCCCCAGCATTTT.

The chain combines TRBV4-1 with TRBJ1-2; 7 bases map to TRBD1. Trimming removed 3 bases from V and 5 bases from J; junction bases left unmatched: 6. The CDR3 is 14 amino acids. Per the germline V gene, CDR1 is MGHRA and CDR2 is YSYEKL. CDR3 residues: CASSHPQGLYGYTF. DNA of the CDR3: TGCGCCAGCAGCCACCCACAGGGGCTATATGGCTACACCTTC.

This sequence joins TRBV3-1 (or the pseudogene TRBV3-2) and TRBJ1-2, with 7 bases fitting TRBD1. The CDR3 is made up of 17 amino acids. Germline-derived CDR1 and CDR2 are LGHDT and YNNKEL (reference sequence). V shed 0 bases, J shed 3 bases, and the junction held 10 bases outside the gene matches. CDR3 bases: TGTGCCAGCAGCCAAGACAGGGCGAGGGGGCATTACTATGGCTACACCTTC. Encoded protein: CASSQDRARGHYYGYTF.

This clone occurred a few times. V and J are TRBV11-3 and TRBJ2-1; TRBD1 aligns across 9 bases. V shed 5 bases, J shed 5 bases, and the junction held 7 bases outside the gene matches. Germline V gives CDR1 SGHNT, CDR2 YENEEA. The CDR3 extends over 15 amino acids. The CDR3 sequence: CASSKQGALNNEQFF. In DNA form, the CDR3 reads TGTGCCAGCAGCAAACAGGGGGCGCTGAACAATGAGCAGTTCTTC.